This entry lists 6 T cell receptor beta chains sequenced from one sample in a study of CD8+CD57+ T cells in acquired aplastic anemia (dated by TCRdb to 2016 to 2019). Sequenced on an Illumina HiSeq 2000. Profiling of TCR beta VDJ combinations and CDR3 sequences used genomic DNA as the template. TCRdb's own reprocessing of the public reads used fastp at Q25 and MiXCR and kept productive beta chains. Rows are unified per CDR3 protein, each entry keeping the most common DNA and genes. In all, the sample holds 200,000 to 300,000 distinct CDR3 sequences, and 65% to 90% of those were seen once. The biggest ten clones account for about two fifths of the sample. The patients picked for sequencing were ones in whom flow cytometry had shown an expansion of CD8+CD57+ cells. Sequenced sample: sorted CD4+, CD8+, or CD8+CD57+ T cells (not recorded which) from PBMCs. These receptors all come from a human donor with aplastic anemia.

CDR3 amino acids: CASSSTNGQRHLGYF. DNA for the CDR3: TGTGCCAGCAGCTCGACTAATGGACAGCGACATCTTGGTTACTTC. The rearrangement joins TRBV7-9 to TRBJ2-5, with D possibly being TRBD1 (6 bases). Germline V gene lookup returns CDR1 SEHNR and CDR2 FQNEAQ (reference sequence). The CDR3 covers 15 residues. The germline V and J ends were trimmed by 4 bases and 14 bases, with 26 bases remaining between them.

This clonotype was detected once. The gene calls are TRBV20-1 and TRBJ1-6; D might be TRBD1 (5 bases). CDR1 is DFQATT and CDR2 is SNEGSKA in the germline V gene (reference sequence). V lost 0 bases, J lost 4 bases, and 10 bases lay in between. This CDR3 contains 15 residues. Here the CDR3 reads CSARDPTAYNSPLHF. The CDR3, as DNA: TGCAGTGCTAGAGATCCGACAGCATATAATTCACCCCTCCACTTT.

The V gene is TRBV19, the J gene TRBJ2-5, with 9 positions matching TRBD1. J was trimmed by 3 bases and V by 4 bases; bases with no gene match: 6. CDR1 and CDR2 from the germline V gene are LNHDA and SQIVND (reference sequence). The CDR3 is 15 amino acids. CDR3 nucleotides: TGTGCCAGTAGTACCTGGGACAGGGTCGAAGAGACCCAGTACTTC. Translated, it gives CASSTWDRVEETQYF.

This clonotype showed up just once. CDR3 sequence reads: CASSLEGGHNTRYTF. CDR3 DNA sequence: TGTGCCAGCAGCTTAGAGGGAGGTCACAATACGCGCTACACCTTC. The chain couples TRBV7-8 to TRBJ1-2; unclear D gene. The CDR3 covers 15 residues. With 1 base removed from V and 9 bases from J, the gap between germline ends came to 18 bases. Germline CDR1 reads SGHVS; CDR2 reads FQNEAQ.

Comments on this clonotype: One end of the junction fails to match germline, which may point to a read error. The V call is TRBV7-2, the J call TRBJ2-1; D uncertain. Germline V lookup: CDR1 SGHTA, CDR2 FQGNSA. This CDR3 has 13 residues. The DNA of the CDR3 is TGTGCCAGCAGCTTACTCTCAGGCCCCGAGCAGCTCTTC. It yields the protein CASSLLSGPEQLF. Filled out from reference TRBV7-2 and TRBJ2-1, the complete variable domain reads GAGVSQSPSNKVTEKGKDVELRCDPISGHTALYWYRQSLGQGLEFLIYFQGNSAPDKSGLPSDRFSAERTGGSVSTLTIQRTQQEDSAVYLCASSLLSGPEQLFGPGTRLTVL.

This clonotype was seen a few times. The CDR3 ends on some other residue instead of the conserved phenylalanine or tryptophan, so this is likely a read error. The DNA is omitted, as the CDR3 cannot be located on it reliably, and the CDR3 follows TCRdb's listing. The V and J genes are TRBV7-2 and TRBJ2-3; TRBD1, the table's D call, lacks a check against the DNA. The CDR3 spans 13 amino acids, including both terminal residues. Per germline, CDR1 SGHTA and CDR2 FQGNSA. CDR3 amino acids: CASSLTGGADHDY.